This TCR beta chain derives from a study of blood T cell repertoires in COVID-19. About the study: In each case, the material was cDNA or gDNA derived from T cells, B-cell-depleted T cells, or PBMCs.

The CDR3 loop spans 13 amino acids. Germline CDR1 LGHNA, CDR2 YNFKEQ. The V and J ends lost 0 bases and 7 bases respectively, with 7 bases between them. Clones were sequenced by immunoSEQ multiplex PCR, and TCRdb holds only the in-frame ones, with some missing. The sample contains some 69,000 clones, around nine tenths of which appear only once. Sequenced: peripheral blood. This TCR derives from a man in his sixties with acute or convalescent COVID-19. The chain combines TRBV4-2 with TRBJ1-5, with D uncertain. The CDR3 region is CASSQDEEQPQHF. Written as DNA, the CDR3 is TGTGCCAGCAGCCAAGACGAGGAGCAGCCCCAGCATTTT.